This T cell receptor (beta chain) comes out of a study of T-cell reconstitution after alpha-beta-depleted transplantation in children. Study-wide points: Elevated TCRbeta diversity at day 60 was traced, in some patients, to surviving recipient T cells and thymic progenitors. From newly produced T cells came most of the T-cell counts and diversity one year after transplant. Where alpha-beta T cells came from about two months after transplant was reportedly several hundred expanded graft clones.

This clonotype showed up just a few times. Antigen unknown. It was with unique molecular identifiers that the TCRbeta library was prepared. One entry per CDR3 protein results from TCRdb running MiXCR on the PCR reads. The profile covers around 700,000 distinct CDR3 sequences, with around 12% appearing a single time and 0.79% taken by the ten largest. V was clipped by 4 bases and J by 3 bases; unmatched bases: 3. Per the germline V gene, CDR1 is KGHDR and CDR2 is SFDVKD. The CDR3 totals 16 residues. The V and J genes are TRBV24-1 and TRBJ2-1; TRBD2 matches at 12 bases. Sequencing used PBMCs, obtained before TCRalphabeta/CD19-depleted stem cell transplant. This TCR came from a girl under 10 years old with congenital amegakaryocytic thrombocytopenia, due to receive a stem cell transplant. CDR3 DNA: TGTGCCACCAGTGACGTGACTAGCGGGGGCTACAATGAGCAGTTCTTC. Its translation is CATSDVTSGGYNEQFF.